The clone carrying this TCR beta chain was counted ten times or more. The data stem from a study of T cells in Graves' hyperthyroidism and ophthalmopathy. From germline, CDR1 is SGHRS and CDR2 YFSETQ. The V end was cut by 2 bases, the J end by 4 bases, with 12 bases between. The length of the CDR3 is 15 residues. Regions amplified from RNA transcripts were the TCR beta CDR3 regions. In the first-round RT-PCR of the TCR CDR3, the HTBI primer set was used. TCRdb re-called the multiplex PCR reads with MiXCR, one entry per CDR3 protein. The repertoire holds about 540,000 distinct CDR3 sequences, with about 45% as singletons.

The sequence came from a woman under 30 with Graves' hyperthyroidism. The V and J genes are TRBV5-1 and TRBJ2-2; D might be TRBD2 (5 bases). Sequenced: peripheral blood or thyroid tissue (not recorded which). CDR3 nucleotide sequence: TGCGCCAGCAGCTTTCGCGTTGGGAGCACCGGGGAGCTGTTTTTT. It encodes CASSFRVGSTGELFF. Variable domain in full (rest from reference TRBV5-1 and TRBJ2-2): KAGVTQTPRYLIKTRGQQVTLSCSPISGHRSVSWYQQTPGQGLQFLFEYFSETQRNKGNFPGRFSGRQFSNSRSEMNVSTLELGDSALYLCASSFRVGSTGELFFGEGSRLTVL.